This is a list of T cell receptor beta chains from one sample in a study of T-cell memory formation after mild COVID-19. One entry per CDR3 protein results from TCRdb running MiXCR on the 5' RACE reads. The sample carries about 350,000 distinct CDR3 sequences, approximately 15% recorded once. What was sequenced was PBMCs or a T cell subset sorted from them (not recorded which). The receptors here all came from a man aged 18 to 29 who had mild COVID-19 (a few samples of this study predate the infection). Cell type and time point are not known. The CDR3 runs from the conserved cysteine through the conserved F or W. Some rows have no size entry. The others give once, few or many, or a class for an expanded clone.

V gene: TRBV5-1; clone size: NA; CDR3 protein: CASSQLAGGPNTGELFF
V gene: TRBV5-4; clone size: NA; CDR3 protein: CASRGPWADTQYF
V gene: TRBV7-6; clone size: NA; CDR3 protein: CASSLVVNPNTIYF
V gene: TRBV4-1; clone size: many; CDR3 protein: CASSHTSGEQFF
V gene: TRBV6-5; clone size: few; CDR3 protein: CASRTGLYNEQFF
V gene: TRBV7-3; clone size: few; CDR3 protein: CASSHQLAGGTDTQYF
V gene: TRBV7-2; clone size: few; CDR3 protein: CASSPNGQGLGSPLHF
V gene: TRBV7-6; clone size: many; CDR3 protein: CASSKRRAGFLNTGELFF
V gene: TRBV4-3; clone size: NA; CDR3 protein: CASSHEGASTDTQYF
V gene: TRBV20-1; clone size: many; CDR3 protein: CSAKGRRTRAGQAYEQYF
V gene: TRBV3-1; clone size: many; CDR3 protein: CASSRVSGTGGGHYGYTF
V gene: TRBV5-1; clone size: many; CDR3 protein: CASSFDPSYEQYF
V gene: TRBV4-1; clone size: few; CDR3 protein: CASSQGPGQGNGYTF
V gene: TRBV7-2; clone size: NA; CDR3 protein: CASSSPSAGHYGYTF
V gene: TRBV12-3/TRBV12-4; clone size: few; CDR3 protein: CASSLAISDNEQFF
V gene: TRBV5-8; clone size: NA; CDR3 protein: CASSFQGLRTGELFF
V gene: TRBV20-1; clone size: NA; CDR3 protein: CSASSGGAGGPQYF
V gene: TRBV29-1; clone size: few; CDR3 protein: CSVEPGFGYEQYF
V gene: TRBV6-4; clone size: NA; CDR3 protein: CASSTAQGTQPQHF
V gene: TRBV2; clone size: few; CDR3 protein: CASSGRGTDTQYF
V gene: TRBV7-9; clone size: NA; CDR3 protein: CASSSARQTSTDTQYF
V gene: TRBV18; clone size: NA; CDR3 protein: CASSPGSGGRSYNEQFF
V gene: TRBV29-1; clone size: NA; CDR3 protein: CSVESGEADIQYF
V gene: TRBV12-3/TRBV12-4; clone size: NA; CDR3 protein: CASRESSGGEYNEQFF
V gene: TRBV4-2; clone size: few; CDR3 protein: CASSQMGQGETEQYF
V gene: TRBV29-1; clone size: many; CDR3 protein: CSVEGDSYEQYF
V gene: TRBV20-1; clone size: many; CDR3 protein: CSALDNEKLFF
V gene: TRBV12-3/TRBV12-4; clone size: few; CDR3 protein: CAVSRWGRDTQYF
V gene: TRBV5-1; clone size: NA; CDR3 protein: CASSPPGGGNEQFF
V gene: TRBV15; clone size: few; CDR3 protein: CATSRTGNTEAFF
V gene: TRBV5-1; clone size: NA; CDR3 protein: CASSQQGAHTGELFF
V gene: TRBV6-5; clone size: NA; CDR3 protein: CASQETPRGTDTQYF
V gene: TRBV2; clone size: NA; CDR3 protein: CASSNTASSYNEQFF
V gene: TRBV30; clone size: few; CDR3 protein: CARDRVNTEAFF
V gene: TRBV7-2; clone size: NA; CDR3 protein: CASSYMEAETQYF
V gene: TRBV24-1; clone size: few; CDR3 protein: CATSDFPRSYGYTF
V gene: TRBV2; clone size: NA; CDR3 protein: CASSEQRGWTGELFF
V gene: TRBV11-3; clone size: NA; CDR3 protein: CASKVGQDYNEQFF
V gene: TRBV4-2; clone size: few; CDR3 protein: CASSQADRGYGYTF
V gene: TRBV24-1; clone size: NA; CDR3 protein: CATSDPQYQETQYF
V gene: TRBV12-3/TRBV12-4; clone size: few; CDR3 protein: CASSSQINEKLFF
V gene: TRBV10-3; clone size: many; CDR3 protein: CAISELETQYF
V gene: TRBV7-9; clone size: NA; CDR3 protein: CASSPPGTGIIYEQYF
V gene: TRBV9; clone size: few; CDR3 protein: CASSVAEGLYGYTF
V gene: TRBV12-5; clone size: NA; CDR3 protein: CASGQGDDQPQHF
V gene: TRBV5-1; clone size: few; CDR3 protein: CASSKTGTANTEAFF
V gene: TRBV6-5; clone size: few; CDR3 protein: CASRGQGGRYGYTF
V gene: TRBV5-1; clone size: few; CDR3 protein: CASSSGTYNYGYTF
V gene: TRBV5-1; clone size: few; CDR3 protein: CASSLGRRGFQETQYF
V gene: TRBV20-1; clone size: once; CDR3 protein: CSAGVAETQYF
V gene: TRBV7-9; clone size: many; CDR3 protein: CASSTPIQTGYQETQYF
V gene: TRBV4-1; clone size: NA; CDR3 protein: CASSHGQGLWAEAFF
V gene: TRBV4-3; clone size: NA; CDR3 protein: CASSQDPGTDRTGELFF
V gene: TRBV6-2/TRBV6-3; clone size: NA; CDR3 protein: CASIHPGQGNSPLHF
V gene: TRBV12-3/TRBV12-4; clone size: NA; CDR3 protein: CASDPFYDTGELFF
V gene: TRBV5-1; clone size: few; CDR3 protein: CASSLEAGANTGELFF
V gene: TRBV6-5; clone size: many; CDR3 protein: CASSYSQGALYEQYF